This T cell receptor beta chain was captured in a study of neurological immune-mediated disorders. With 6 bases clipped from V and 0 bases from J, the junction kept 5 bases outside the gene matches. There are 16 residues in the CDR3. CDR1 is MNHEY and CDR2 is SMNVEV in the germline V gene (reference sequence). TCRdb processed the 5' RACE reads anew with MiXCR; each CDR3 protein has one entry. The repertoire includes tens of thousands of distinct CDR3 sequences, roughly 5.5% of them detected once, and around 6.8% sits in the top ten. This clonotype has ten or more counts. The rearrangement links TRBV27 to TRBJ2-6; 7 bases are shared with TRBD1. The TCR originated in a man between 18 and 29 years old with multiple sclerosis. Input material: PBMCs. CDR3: CASSRGSSSGANVLTF. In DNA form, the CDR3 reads TGTGCCAGCAGCAGGGGGTCCTCCTCTGGGGCCAACGTCCTGACTTTC.